Reported below is one TCR beta chain. As yet, its antigen is unknown. The CDR3 consists of 16 residues. CDR1 and CDR2 from the germline V gene are LNHNV and YYDKDF (reference sequence). V shed 0 bases and J shed 0 bases, with 11 bases lying between them. This sample stems from a study of T cell responses to AZD1222 COVID-19 vaccine. Only in-frame clones appear in the TCRdb table, and some are missing; sequencing was by immunoSEQ multiplex PCR. Of approximately 140,000 clones listed, 75% to 95% were seen once; the top ten hold roughly 3.2%. Study outcomes and limitations: With two AZD1222 doses given, Spike-specific TCR breadth and depth both rose. Clonal diversity may have been underestimated in mostly white British donors.

Specimen: peripheral blood, collected on day 0 of AZD1222 vaccination. The TCR originated in an adult in good health. The gene calls are TRBV15 and TRBJ1-1; D might be TRBD1 (5 bases). The CDR3 region is CATSRDRGQMNTEAFF. The CDR3 nucleotides read TGTGCCACCAGCAGAGATAGGGGCCAGATGAACACTGAAGCTTTCTTT.